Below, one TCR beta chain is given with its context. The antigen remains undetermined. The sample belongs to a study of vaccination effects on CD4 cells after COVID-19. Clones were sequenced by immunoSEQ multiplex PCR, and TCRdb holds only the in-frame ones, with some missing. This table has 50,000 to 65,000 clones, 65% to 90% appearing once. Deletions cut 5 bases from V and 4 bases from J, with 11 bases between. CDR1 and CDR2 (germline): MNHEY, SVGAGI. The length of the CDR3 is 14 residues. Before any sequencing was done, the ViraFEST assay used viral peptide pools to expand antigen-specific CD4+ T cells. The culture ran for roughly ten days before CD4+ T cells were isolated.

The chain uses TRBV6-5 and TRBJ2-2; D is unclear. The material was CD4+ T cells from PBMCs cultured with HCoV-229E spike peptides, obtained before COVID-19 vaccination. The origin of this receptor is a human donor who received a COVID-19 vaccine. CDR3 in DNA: TGTGCCAGCAGTAGAACCTCGGCCACCGGGGAGCTGTTTTTT. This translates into CASSRTSATGELFF.